This T cell receptor beta chain came from a study of T-cell reconstitution after alpha-beta-depleted transplantation in children. Study-level findings and limits: Several hundred rapidly expanded clones from non-depleted graft cells reportedly supplied alpha-beta T cells about two months post-transplant. When one year had passed after transplant, most T-cell counts and diversity came from newly produced T cells. Surviving recipient T cells and thymic progenitors produced the high day-60 TCRbeta diversity seen in some patients.

The length of the CDR3 is 14 residues. Germline V gives CDR1 SQVTM, CDR2 ANQGSEA. The V end was cut by 5 bases, the J end by 2 bases, with 16 bases between. This clonotype was counted at least ten times. The antigen remains unidentified. The TCRbeta library was prepared with unique molecular identifiers. TCRdb independently ran MiXCR on the PCR reads; one entry per CDR3 protein. Among 90,000 to 120,000 distinct CDR3 sequences listed, almost 6.5% were seen once. The rearrangement joins TRBV29-1 to TRBJ2-7, with D hard to call. Sequences were derived from PBMCs, mostly from graft donor cells, sampled 360 days after TCRalphabeta/CD19-depleted stem cell transplant. This receptor was obtained from a male patient between 2 and 15 years old who had a stem cell transplant for acute lymphoblastic leukemia, so the T cells may come from the graft donor. The CDR3 here is CSVTPFGSAYEQYF. The CDR3 DNA reads TGCAGCGTTACCCCATTCGGGTCCGCCTACGAGCAGTACTTC.